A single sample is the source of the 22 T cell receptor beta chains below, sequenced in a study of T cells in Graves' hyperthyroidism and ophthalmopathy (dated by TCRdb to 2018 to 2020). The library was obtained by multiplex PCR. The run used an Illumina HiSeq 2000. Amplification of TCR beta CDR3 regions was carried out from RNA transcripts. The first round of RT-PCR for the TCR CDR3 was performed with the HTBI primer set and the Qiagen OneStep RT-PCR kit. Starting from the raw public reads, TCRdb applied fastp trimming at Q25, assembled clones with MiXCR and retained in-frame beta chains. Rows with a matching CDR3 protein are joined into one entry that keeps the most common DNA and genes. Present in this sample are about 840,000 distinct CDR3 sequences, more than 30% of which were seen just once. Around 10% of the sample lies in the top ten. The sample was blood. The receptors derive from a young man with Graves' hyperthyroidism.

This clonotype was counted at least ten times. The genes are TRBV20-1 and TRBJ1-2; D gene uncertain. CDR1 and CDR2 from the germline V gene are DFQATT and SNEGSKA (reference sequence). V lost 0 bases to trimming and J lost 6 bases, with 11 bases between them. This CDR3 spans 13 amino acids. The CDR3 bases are TGCAGTGCTAGAGATCTGGGTTGGAATGGCTACACCTTC. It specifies CSARDLGWNGYTF.

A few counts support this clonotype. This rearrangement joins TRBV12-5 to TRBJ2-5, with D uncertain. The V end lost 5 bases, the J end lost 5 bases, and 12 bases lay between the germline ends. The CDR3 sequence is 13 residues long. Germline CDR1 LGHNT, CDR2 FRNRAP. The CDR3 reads CASGPTARETQYF. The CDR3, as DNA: TGTGCTAGTGGTCCTACCGCTCGGGAGACCCAGTACTTC.

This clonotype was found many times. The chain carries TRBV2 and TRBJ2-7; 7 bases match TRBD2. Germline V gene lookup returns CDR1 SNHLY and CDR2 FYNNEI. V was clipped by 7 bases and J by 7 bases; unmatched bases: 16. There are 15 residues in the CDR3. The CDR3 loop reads CASKQRGTTLGEQYF. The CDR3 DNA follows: TGTGCCAGCAAGCAGCGGGGTACTACGCTTGGGGAGCAGTACTTC.

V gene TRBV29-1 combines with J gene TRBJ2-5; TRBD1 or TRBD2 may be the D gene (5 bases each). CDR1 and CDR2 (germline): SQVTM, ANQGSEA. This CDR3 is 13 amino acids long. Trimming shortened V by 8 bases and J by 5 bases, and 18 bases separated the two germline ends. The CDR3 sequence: CSPRDGRRETQYF. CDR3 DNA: TGCAGCCCCCGGGACGGTCGACGGGAGACCCAGTACTTC. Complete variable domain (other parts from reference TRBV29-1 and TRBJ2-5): SAVISQKPSRDICQRGTSLTIQCQVDSQVTMMFWYRQQPGQSLTLIATANQGSEATYESGFVIDKFPISRPNLTFSTLTVSNMSPEDSSIYLCSPRDGRRETQYFGPGTRLLVL.

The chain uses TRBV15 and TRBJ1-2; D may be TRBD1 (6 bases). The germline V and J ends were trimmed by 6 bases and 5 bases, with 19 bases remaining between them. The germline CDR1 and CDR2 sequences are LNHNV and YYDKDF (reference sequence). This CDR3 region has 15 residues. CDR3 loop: CATSPSAGEAYGYTF. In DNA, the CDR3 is TGTGCCACCAGTCCCTCGGCAGGGGAGGCTTATGGCTACACCTTC.

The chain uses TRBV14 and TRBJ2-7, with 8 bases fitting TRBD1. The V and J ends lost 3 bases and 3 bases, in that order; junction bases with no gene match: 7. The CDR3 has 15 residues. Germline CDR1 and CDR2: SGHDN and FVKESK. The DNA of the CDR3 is TGTGCCAGCAGCCAGGCGGGACAGGCTCTCTACGAGCAGTACTTC. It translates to CASSQAGQALYEQYF.

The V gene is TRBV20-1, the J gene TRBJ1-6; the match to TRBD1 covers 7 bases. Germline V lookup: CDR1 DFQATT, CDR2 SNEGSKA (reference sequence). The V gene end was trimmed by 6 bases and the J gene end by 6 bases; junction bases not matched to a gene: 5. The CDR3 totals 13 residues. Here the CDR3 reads CSAGTGVNSPLHF. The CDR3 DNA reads TGCAGTGCAGGTACAGGGGTTAATTCACCCCTCCACTTT.

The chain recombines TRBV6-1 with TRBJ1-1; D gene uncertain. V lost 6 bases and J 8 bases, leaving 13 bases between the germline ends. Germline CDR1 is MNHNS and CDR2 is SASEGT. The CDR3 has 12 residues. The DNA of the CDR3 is TGTGCCAGCAGCCTCCCCCAGGCGGAAGCTTTCTTT. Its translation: CASSLPQAEAFF.

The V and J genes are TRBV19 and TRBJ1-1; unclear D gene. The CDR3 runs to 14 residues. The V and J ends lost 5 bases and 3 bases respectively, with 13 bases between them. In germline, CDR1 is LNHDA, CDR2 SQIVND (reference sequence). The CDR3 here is CASSLPGDHTEAFF. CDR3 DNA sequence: TGTGCCAGTAGTCTACCCGGAGACCACACTGAAGCTTTCTTT. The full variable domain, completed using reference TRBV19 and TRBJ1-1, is DGGITQSPKYLFRKEGQNVTLSCEQNLNHDAMYWYRQDPGQGLRLIYYSQIVNDFQKGDIAEGYSVSREKKESFPLTVTSAQKNPTAFYLCASSLPGDHTEAFFGQGTRLTVV.

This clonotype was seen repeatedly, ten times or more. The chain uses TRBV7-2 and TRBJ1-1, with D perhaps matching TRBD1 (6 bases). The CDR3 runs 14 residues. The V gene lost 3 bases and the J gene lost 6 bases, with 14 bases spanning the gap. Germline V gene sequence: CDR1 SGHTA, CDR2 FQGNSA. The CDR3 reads CASSFYRVAAEAFF. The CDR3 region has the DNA TGTGCCAGCAGCTTTTACAGGGTGGCGGCTGAAGCTTTCTTT.

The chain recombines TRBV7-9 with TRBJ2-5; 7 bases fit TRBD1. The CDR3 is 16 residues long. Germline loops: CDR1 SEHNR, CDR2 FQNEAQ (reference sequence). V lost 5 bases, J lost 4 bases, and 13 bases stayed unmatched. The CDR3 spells CASSPRIMTGRETQYF. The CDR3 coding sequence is TGTGCCAGCAGCCCTCGAATTATGACAGGGAGAGAGACCCAGTACTTC.

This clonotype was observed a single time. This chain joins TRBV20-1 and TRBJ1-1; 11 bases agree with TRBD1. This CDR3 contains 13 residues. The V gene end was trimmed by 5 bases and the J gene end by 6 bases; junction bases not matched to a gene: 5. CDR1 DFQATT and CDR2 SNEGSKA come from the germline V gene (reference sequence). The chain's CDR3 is CSAFGQGAAEAFF. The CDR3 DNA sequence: TGCAGTGCTTTTGGACAGGGGGCAGCTGAAGCTTTCTTT.

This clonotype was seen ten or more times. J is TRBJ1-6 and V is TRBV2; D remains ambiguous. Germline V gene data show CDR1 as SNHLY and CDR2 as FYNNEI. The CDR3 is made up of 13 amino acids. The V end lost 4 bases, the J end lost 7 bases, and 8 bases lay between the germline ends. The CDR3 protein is CASSAEGNSPLHF. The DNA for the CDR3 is TGTGCCAGCAGTGCAGAAGGAAATTCACCCCTCCACTTT.

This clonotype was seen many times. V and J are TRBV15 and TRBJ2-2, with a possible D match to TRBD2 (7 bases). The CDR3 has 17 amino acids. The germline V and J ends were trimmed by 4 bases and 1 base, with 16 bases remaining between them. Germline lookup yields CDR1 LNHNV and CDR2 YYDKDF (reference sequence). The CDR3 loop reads CATSKGGGAQNTGELFF. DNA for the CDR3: TGTGCCACCAGCAAAGGAGGGGGGGCTCAGAACACCGGGGAGCTGTTTTTT.

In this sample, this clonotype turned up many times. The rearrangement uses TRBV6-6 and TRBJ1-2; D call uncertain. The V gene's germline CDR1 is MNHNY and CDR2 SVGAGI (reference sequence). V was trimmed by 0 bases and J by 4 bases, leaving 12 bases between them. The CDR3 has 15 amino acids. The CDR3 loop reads CASSYSRREVYGYTF. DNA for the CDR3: TGTGCCAGCAGTTACTCGCGCCGGGAGGTCTATGGCTACACCTTC.

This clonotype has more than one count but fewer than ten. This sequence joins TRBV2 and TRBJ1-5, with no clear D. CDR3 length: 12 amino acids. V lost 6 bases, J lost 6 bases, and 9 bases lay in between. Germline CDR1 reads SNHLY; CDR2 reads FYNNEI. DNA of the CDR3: TGTGCCAGCAGGTACATCGGTCAGCCCCAGCATTTT. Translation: CASRYIGQPQHF.

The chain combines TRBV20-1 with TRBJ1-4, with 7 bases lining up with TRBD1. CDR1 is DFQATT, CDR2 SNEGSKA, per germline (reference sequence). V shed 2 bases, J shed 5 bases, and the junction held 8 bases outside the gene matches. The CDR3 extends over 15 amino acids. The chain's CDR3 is CSARKTGTANEKLFF. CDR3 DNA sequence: TGCAGTGCTAGAAAGACCGGGACAGCAAATGAAAAACTGTTTTTT.

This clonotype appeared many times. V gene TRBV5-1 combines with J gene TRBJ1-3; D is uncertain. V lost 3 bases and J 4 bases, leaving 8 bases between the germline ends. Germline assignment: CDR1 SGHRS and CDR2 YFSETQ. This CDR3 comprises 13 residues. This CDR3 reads CASSSNLGNTIYF. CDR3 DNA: TGCGCCAGCAGCTCGAACTTAGGAAACACCATATATTTT.

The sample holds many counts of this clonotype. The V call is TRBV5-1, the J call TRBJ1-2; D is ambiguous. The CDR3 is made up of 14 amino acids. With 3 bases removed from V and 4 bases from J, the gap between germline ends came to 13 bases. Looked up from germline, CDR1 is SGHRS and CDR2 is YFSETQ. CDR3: CASSSTPWSYGYTF. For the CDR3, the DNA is TGCGCCAGCAGCTCAACCCCTTGGAGCTATGGCTACACCTTC. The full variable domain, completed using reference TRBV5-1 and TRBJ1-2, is KAGVTQTPRYLIKTRGQQVTLSCSPISGHRSVSWYQQTPGQGLQFLFEYFSETQRNKGNFPGRFSGRQFSNSRSEMNVSTLELGDSALYLCASSSTPWSYGYTFGSGTRLTVV.

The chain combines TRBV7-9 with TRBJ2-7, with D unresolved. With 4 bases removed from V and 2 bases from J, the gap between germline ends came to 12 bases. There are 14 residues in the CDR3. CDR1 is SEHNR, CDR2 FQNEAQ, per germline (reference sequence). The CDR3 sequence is CASSSRTGTYEQYF. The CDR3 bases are TGTGCCAGCAGCTCGCGGACCGGTACCTACGAGCAGTACTTC.

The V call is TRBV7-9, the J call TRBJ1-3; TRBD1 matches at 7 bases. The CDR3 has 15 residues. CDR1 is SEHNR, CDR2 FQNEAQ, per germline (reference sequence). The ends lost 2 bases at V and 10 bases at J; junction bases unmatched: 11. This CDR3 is CASSLLLTGSTTIYF. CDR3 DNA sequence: TGTGCCAGCAGCTTACTATTGACAGGGTCAACGACCATATATTTT. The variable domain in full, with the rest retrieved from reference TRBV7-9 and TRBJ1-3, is DTGVSQNPRHKITKRGQNVTFRCDPISEHNRLYWYRQTLGQGPEFLTYFQNEAQLEKSRLLSDRFSAERPKGSFSTLEIQRTEQGDSAMYLCASSLLLTGSTTIYFGEGSWLTVV.

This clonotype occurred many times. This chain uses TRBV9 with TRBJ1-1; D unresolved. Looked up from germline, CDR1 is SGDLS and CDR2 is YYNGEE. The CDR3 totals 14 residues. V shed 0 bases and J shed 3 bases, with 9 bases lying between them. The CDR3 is CASSVDGRYTEAFF. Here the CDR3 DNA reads TGTGCCAGCAGCGTAGACGGGAGGTACACTGAAGCTTTCTTT.